This TCR beta chain came from a study of T cells in Graves' hyperthyroidism and ophthalmopathy. There were TCR beta CDR3 regions amplified from RNA transcripts. The HTBI primer set was used in a first-round RT-PCR of the TCR CDR3. TCRdb re-called the multiplex PCR reads with MiXCR, one entry per CDR3 protein. The sample has under 250,000 distinct CDR3 sequences, almost 25% seen once. This clonotype was observed at least ten times. CDR3 size: 15 residues. Trimming cost V 3 bases and J 2 bases, with 11 bases left between them. Germline loops: CDR1 MDHEN, CDR2 SYDVKM. The chain couples TRBV28 to TRBJ1-5; D uncertain. The source of this sequence is a woman aged 40 to 49 with Graves' ophthalmopathy. The sequencing input was blood. The CDR3 DNA sequence: TGTGCCAGCAGTTTCGATAGGGTCGGCAATCAGCCCCAGCATTTT. This translates into CASSFDRVGNQPQHF.